The rows below give T cell receptor beta chains drawn from one sample of a study of blood T cell repertoires in COVID-19. The data were produced by immunoSEQ multiplex PCR, yet TCRdb's version contains in-frame clones alone and is incomplete. Of 90,000 to 110,000 clones in the sample, about four fifths were seen once. The sequenced sample was peripheral blood. The receptors here all came from a woman older than 75 with acute or convalescent COVID-19. Both conserved end residues are part of each CDR3. D genes are given only for firm matches. Expanded clones are given a class, and other clones once, few, many or no size at all.

>TRBJ2-3|TRBV2|NA|TRBD1|14
CATKDRGLGDTQYF
TGTGCCACAAAGGACAGGGGGTTAGGAGATACGCAGTATTTT
>TRBJ2-5|TRBV2|NA|NA|15
CASSDRGQAQETQYF
TGTGCCAGCAGCGATCGTGGGCAGGCGCAAGAGACCCAGTACTTC
>TRBJ1-5|TRBV5-1|NA|NA|15
CASSREGNSNQPQHF
TGCGCCAGCAGCCGGGAGGGCAATAGCAATCAGCCCCAGCATTTT
>TRBJ2-3|TRBV7-2|NA|NA|15
CASSLGRGGTDTQYF
TGTGCCAGCAGCTTAGGTCGCGGCGGCACAGATACGCAGTATTTT
>TRBJ1-6|TRBV5-4|NA|NA|17
CASSLAGDGRRNSPLHF
TGTGCCAGCAGCTTGGCAGGGGACGGCCGAAGGAATTCACCCCTCCACTTT
>TRBJ2-5|TRBV5-1|few|TRBD1|15
CASSLDPGQEETQYF
TGCGCCAGCAGCCTCGACCCAGGACAGGAGGAGACCCAGTACTTC
>TRBJ2-5|TRBV29-1|NA|NA|14
CSVTTGSNQETQYF
TGCAGCGTTACCACCGGGAGCAACCAAGAGACCCAGTACTTC
>TRBJ2-2|TRBV2|NA|TRBD2|14
CASSSSGRAGELFF
TGTGCCAGCAGTTCTAGCGGGAGAGCCGGGGAGCTGTTTTTT
>TRBJ2-2|TRBV19|NA|NA|15
CASSFGGQNTGELFF
TGTGCCAGTAGCTTCGGGGGGCAGAACACCGGGGAGCTGTTTTTT
>TRBJ1-2|TRBV6-5|NA|NA|13
CASSGTPNYGYTF
TGTGCCAGCAGCGGGACTCCTAACTATGGCTACACCTTC
>TRBJ1-5|TRBV5-6|NA|TRBD1|15
CASSLADRDNQPQHF
TGTGCCAGCAGCTTAGCGGACAGGGACAATCAGCCCCAGCATTTT
>TRBJ2-5|TRBV10-3|NA|TRBD2|16
CAISPLEGGIQETQYF
TGTGCCATCAGTCCCCTCGAGGGAGGGATTCAAGAGACCCAGTACTTC
>TRBJ2-2|TRBV10-3|NA|TRBD2|14
CAISEAGGTGELFF
TGTGCCATCAGTGAAGCGGGAGGGACCGGGGAGCTGTTTTTT
>TRBJ2-5|TRBV6-1|NA|NA|14
CASSEGAGRETQYF
TGTGCCAGCAGTGAAGGGGCGGGAAGAGAGACCCAGTACTTC
>TRBJ1-4|TRBV28|NA|NA|13
CASSLSRAEKLFF
TGTGCCAGCAGCCTATCCAGGGCTGAAAAACTGTTTTTT
>TRBJ1-5|TRBV3-1/TRBV3-2|once|TRBD1|15
CASSQDSGGNQPQHF
TGTGCCAGCAGCCAAGACTCAGGGGGGAATCAGCCCCAGCATTTT
>TRBJ2-1|TRBV5-1|NA|NA|14
CASGEARGYNEQFF
TGCGCCAGCGGAGAGGCAAGGGGCTACAATGAGCAGTTCTTC
>TRBJ2-3|TRBV3-1/TRBV3-2|NA|TRBD2|16
CASSPQLAEITDTQYF
TGTGCCAGCAGCCCGCAACTAGCGGAGATTACAGATACGCAGTATTTT
>TRBJ2-7|TRBV12-5|NA|TRBD2|17
CASGTAPSGSLSYEQYF
TGTGCTAGTGGTACCGCTCCTAGCGGGAGTCTTTCCTACGAGCAGTACTTC
>TRBJ1-2|TRBV28|NA|NA|13
CASSPRTGYGYTF
TGTGCCAGCAGTCCACGAACGGGCTATGGCTACACCTTC
>TRBJ2-7|TRBV5-1|NA|TRBD2|15
CASSRGVAGLYEQYF
TGCGCCAGCAGTCGTGGGGTAGCGGGACTTTACGAGCAGTACTTC
>TRBJ2-4|TRBV18|NA|TRBD1|15
CASSKDRVDKNIQYF
TGTGCCAGCTCAAAGGACAGGGTCGACAAAAACATTCAGTACTTC
>TRBJ1-2|TRBV7-9|NA|TRBD1|15
CASSFTPTGEDGYTF
TGTGCCAGCAGCTTTACCCCCACAGGGGAGGATGGCTACACCTTC
>TRBJ2-1|TRBV2|NA|TRBD2|15
CASSRARDYNNEQFF
TGTGCCAGCAGCCGGGCCCGGGACTATAACAATGAGCAGTTCTTC
>TRBJ2-2|TRBV25-1|NA|NA|13
CASSEGGTGELFF
TGTGCCAGCAGTGAGGGGGGAACCGGGGAGCTGTTTTTT
>TRBJ2-6|TRBV24-1|NA|NA|13
CATSPGGANVLTF
TGTGCCACCAGCCCGGGGGGGGCCAACGTCCTGACTTTC
>TRBJ2-1|TRBV19|NA|TRBD1|15
CASSLTGGNGNEQFF
TGTGCCAGTAGCCTAACAGGGGGCAACGGTAATGAGCAGTTCTTC
>TRBJ2-1|TRBV21-1|NA|NA|15
CASSPGKGSGNEQFF
TGTGCCAGCAGCCCCGGGAAGGGTTCAGGCAATGAGCAGTTCTTC